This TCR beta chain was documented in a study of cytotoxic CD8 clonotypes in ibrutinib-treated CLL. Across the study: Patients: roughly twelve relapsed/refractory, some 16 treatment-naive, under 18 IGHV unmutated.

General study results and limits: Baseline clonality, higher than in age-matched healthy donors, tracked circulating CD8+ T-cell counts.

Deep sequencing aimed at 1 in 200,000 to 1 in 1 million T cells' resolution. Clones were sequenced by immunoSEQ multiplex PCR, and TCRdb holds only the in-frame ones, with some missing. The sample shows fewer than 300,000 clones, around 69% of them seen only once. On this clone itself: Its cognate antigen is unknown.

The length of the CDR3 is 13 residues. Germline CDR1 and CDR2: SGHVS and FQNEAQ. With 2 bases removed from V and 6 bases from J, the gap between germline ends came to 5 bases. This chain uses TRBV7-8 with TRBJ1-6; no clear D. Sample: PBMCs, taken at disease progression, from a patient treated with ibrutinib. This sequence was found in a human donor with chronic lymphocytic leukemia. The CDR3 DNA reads TGTGCCAGCAGCTTATCGAGTAATTCACCCCTCCACTTT. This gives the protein CASSLSSNSPLHF.